Each of the 22 T cell receptor beta chains below was sequenced from the same sample in a study of regulatory T cells in long-lasting Graves disease. iRepertoire HTBI primers and Arm-PCR of CDR3 regions built TCR beta libraries. TCRdb processed the multiplex PCR reads anew with MiXCR; each CDR3 protein has one entry. There are about 370,000 distinct CDR3 sequences in the sample; roughly a sixth occur only once, and about a fifth lies in the top ten. Time point defined: newly diagnosed GD, antithyroid drugs for less than 3 months. Following extraction of RNA from PBMCs, that RNA was used to make the TCR library. Sequenced here: peripheral blood mononuclear cells (PBMCs), sampled at new diagnosis, from a patient treated with antithyroid drugs. All receptors derive from a female donor with Graves disease.

The rearrangement uses TRBV11-2 and TRBJ2-7; maybe TRBD2 (7 bases). Trimming took off 1 base at V and 0 bases at J, with 13 bases between the two ends. Germline CDR1 and CDR2: SGHAT and FQNNGV. There are 16 residues in the CDR3. The CDR3 DNA follows: TGTGCCAGCAGCTTAGGGGGGGGCTCAGGCTCCTACGAGCAGTACTTC. Its protein is CASSLGGGSGSYEQYF.

This clonotype was recorded at least ten times. The chain employs TRBV10-1 and TRBJ2-1; possibly TRBD1 for D (6 bases). Deletions cut 5 bases from V and 0 bases from J, with 14 bases between. The CDR3 spans 16 residues. Looked up from germline, CDR1 is WNHNN and CDR2 is SYGVQD (reference sequence). The CDR3 is CASSLYTGSSYNEQFF. The CDR3 nucleotides are TGCGCCAGCAGTCTTTATACAGGGAGCTCCTACAATGAGCAGTTCTTC.

This clonotype was seen many times. The gene calls are TRBV12-3 or TRBV12-4 and TRBJ1-2; 7 positions agree with TRBD1. The CDR3 runs 13 residues. With V trimmed by 6 bases and J by 8 bases, 9 bases remained unmatched. The CDR3 nucleotides are TGTGCCAGCAGATCAGGGGGTGAGAGAGGCTACACCTTC. Translated: CASRSGGERGYTF.

This clonotype was detected ten times or more. The rearrangement joins TRBV20-1 to TRBJ1-1; a possible D gene is TRBD1 (6 bases). The CDR3 is 14 amino acids. Germline CDR1 DFQATT, CDR2 SNEGSKA (reference sequence). V was trimmed by 5 bases and J by 5 bases, leaving 18 bases between them. This CDR3 is CSAQGRNEGTEAFF. The CDR3 coding sequence is TGCAGTGCTCAGGGGCGGAACGAAGGAACTGAAGCTTTCTTT.

This clonotype was observed at least ten times. This rearrangement joins TRBV6-1 to TRBJ1-2, with TRBD1 identical over 7 bases. CDR1 and CDR2 from the germline V gene are MNHNS and SASEGT. The CDR3 spans 13 residues. V gave up 6 bases and J gave up 5 bases; unmatched junction bases: 6. The DNA for the CDR3 is TGTGCCAGCAGAGACGACAGGGCTTATGGCTACACCTTC. Its translation: CASRDDRAYGYTF.

This clonotype has just a few counts. This rearrangement joins TRBV6-1 to TRBJ1-1; possibly TRBD1 for D (6 bases). This CDR3 contains 16 residues. V lost 7 bases and J lost 0, with 18 bases in between. The germline gives CDR1 MNHNS, CDR2 SASEGT. The CDR3 sequence: CASTGTPPFMNTEAFF. For the CDR3, the DNA is TGTGCCAGCACCGGGACACCTCCTTTCATGAACACTGAAGCTTTCTTT.

This clonotype was detected ten times or more. The rearrangement uses TRBV10-3 and TRBJ2-1; D unclear. The germline gives CDR1 ENHRY, CDR2 SYGVKD. The ends were cut back, 4 bases at V and 10 bases at J, with 14 bases in the middle. The CDR3 extends over 13 amino acids. CDR3 sequence: CAISVGRSEEQFF. CDR3 coding DNA: TGTGCCATCAGTGTGGGCCGCTCAGAAGAGCAGTTCTTC.

This clonotype came up many times. This chain links TRBV7-2 with TRBJ2-1; 10 nucleotides line up with TRBD2. CDR1 is SGHTA and CDR2 is FQGNSA in the germline V gene. The CDR3 is made up of 19 amino acids. V lost 2 bases and J lost 4; bases outside the gene matches: 14. CDR3: CASSLNIVGLAGEYNEQFF. The CDR3 nucleotides read TGTGCCAGCAGCTTAAATATTGTAGGCCTAGCGGGGGAGTACAATGAGCAGTTCTTC.

This clonotype was observed many times. The chain uses TRBV6-2 or TRBV6-3 and TRBJ2-3; unclear D gene. Germline CDR1 MNHEY, CDR2 SVGEGT. The CDR3 loop spans 13 amino acids. Trimming removed 0 bases from V and 3 bases from J, with 4 bases in between. This CDR3 reads CASSYSGTDTQYF. DNA for the CDR3: TGTGCCAGCAGTTACTCGGGAACAGATACGCAGTATTTT.

V gene TRBV25-1 combines with J gene TRBJ2-1, with D unresolved. CDR1 MGHDK and CDR2 SYGVNS come from the germline V gene. Trimming took 1 base from V and 7 from J, leaving 8 bases between them. The CDR3 extends over 13 amino acids. The DNA of the CDR3 is TGTGCCAGCAGTGAATGGATCTCAAATGAGCAGTTCTTC. Its translation: CASSEWISNEQFF.

This chain joins TRBV7-9 and TRBJ2-1; 12 positions match TRBD2. Trimming cost V 4 bases and J 4 bases; bases outside gene matches: 8. The germline CDR1 and CDR2 sequences are SEHNR and FQNEAQ (reference sequence). There are 17 residues in the CDR3. CDR3 DNA: TGTGCCAGCAGCTCACCTAGCGGGGGGGTCCCGTACAATGAGCAGTTCTTC. It translates to CASSSPSGGVPYNEQFF.

The chain recombines TRBV20-1 with TRBJ1-6; D remains ambiguous. The length of the CDR3 is 11 residues. Trimming cost V 6 bases and J 14 bases, with 14 bases left between them. Germline V gives CDR1 DFQATT, CDR2 SNEGSKA (reference sequence). As DNA, the CDR3 is TGCAGTGCAACCTATCGAGGATCCCTCCACTTT. Encoded protein: CSATYRGSLHF.

The chain combines TRBV6-4 with TRBJ1-2, with D tentatively TRBD1 (6 bases). Trimming shortened V by 10 bases and J by 7 bases, and 16 bases separated the two germline ends. The CDR3 is made up of 12 amino acids. Germline lookup yields CDR1 MRHNA and CDR2 SNTAGT. CDR3 loop: CATRTWGLGYTF. CDR3 sequence (DNA): TGTGCCACGCGAACCTGGGGGCTTGGCTACACCTTC.

This clonotype has a handful of counts. This chain links TRBV7-2 with TRBJ2-4; 12 positions match TRBD2. After removal of 3 bases from V and 1 base from J, the junction contained 10 bases not matched to a gene. This CDR3 has 19 residues. The germline V gene encodes CDR1 SGHTA and CDR2 FQGNSA. CDR3 sequence (DNA): TGTGCCAGCAGCTTGACTAGCGGGAGTATTAGGTGGGCCAAAAACATTCAGTACTTC. It encodes CASSLTSGSIRWAKNIQYF.

V gene TRBV24-1 combines with J gene TRBJ2-5; 8 bases agree with TRBD1. The CDR3 extends over 16 amino acids. The germline gives CDR1 KGHDR, CDR2 SFDVKD. The J segment lost 2 bases and the V segment lost 0 bases, leaving 4 bases of the junction unmatched. CDR3 coding DNA: TGTGCCACCAGTGATTTGGAGAGGACAGGGCAAGAGACCCAGTACTTC. It encodes CATSDLERTGQETQYF.

This clonotype has just one count. The V and J genes are TRBV7-9 and TRBJ2-1, with 12 nucleotides matching TRBD2. This CDR3 has 15 amino acids. V was clipped by 4 bases and J by 7 bases; unmatched bases: 5. The germline V gene has CDR1 SEHNR and CDR2 FQNEAQ (reference sequence). The CDR3 loop reads CASSWRTSGVNEQFF. The CDR3 DNA reads as TGTGCCAGCAGCTGGAGGACTAGCGGGGTTAATGAGCAGTTCTTC.

Regarding this clonotype: A far larger clone is a single base away, which makes a read error likely. In DNA form, the CDR3 reads TGTGCCTGCAGCACCCGCGGGACAGGCCAAGAGACCCAGTACTTC. Encoded protein: CACSTRGTGQETQYF. This chain uses TRBV7-2 with TRBJ2-5; 8 bases line up with TRBD1. Germline V gene data show CDR1 as SGHTA and CDR2 as FQGNSA. The CDR3 is 15 residues long.

This clonotype was seen repeatedly, ten times or more. A junction boundary mismatches the germline segment, possibly from a read error. The chain recombines TRBV11-2 with TRBJ1-2; possibly TRBD1 for D (5 bases). The CDR3 is 12 amino acids. CDR1 is SGHAT and CDR2 is FQNNGV in the germline V gene. The CDR3 DNA follows: TGTGCCAGCAGGCAATCTCGGGGGTCCGTCGCCTTC. Its translation: CASRQSRGSVAF.

This clonotype was seen many times. CDR3 coding DNA: TGTGCCAGCAGCGTAGGGACAGTGCCCTTCCAAGAGACCCAGTACTTC. Translating it yields CASSVGTVPFQETQYF. The chain uses TRBV9 and TRBJ2-5, with a tentative D call TRBD1 (6 bases). Germline V lookup: CDR1 SGDLS, CDR2 YYNGEE. V was trimmed by 0 bases and J by 1 base, leaving 13 bases between them. The CDR3 is made up of 16 amino acids.

The sample holds many counts of this clonotype. The chain carries TRBV5-1 and TRBJ2-3; D is perhaps TRBD1 (6 bases). The CDR3 loop spans 15 amino acids. V was clipped by 7 bases and J by 4 bases, with 19 bases between them. In germline, CDR1 is SGHRS, CDR2 YFSETQ. The CDR3 spells CASGTGPGEADTQYF. The CDR3 nucleotides read TGCGCCAGCGGCACGGGCCCAGGGGAAGCAGATACGCAGTATTTT.

V and J are TRBV6-2 or TRBV6-3 and TRBJ2-7; a weak D match, TRBD2 (5 bases). Germline V lookup: CDR1 MNHEY, CDR2 SVGEGT. Trimming cost V 10 bases and J 4 bases, with 23 bases left between them. The CDR3 totals 15 residues. The CDR3 nucleotides read TGTGCCACCCAAGCCCAAGGTGGCGGGTCATACGAGCAGTACTTC. This encodes CATQAQGGGSYEQYF.

This clonotype has a count of ten or more. V is TRBV7-2 and J is TRBJ1-4, with a tentative D call TRBD1 (5 bases). The CDR3 loop spans 15 amino acids. Trimming shortened V by 4 bases and J by 0 bases, and 9 bases separated the two germline ends. The germline CDR1 and CDR2 sequences are SGHTA and FQGNSA. The CDR3 sequence: CASSSTQATNEKLFF. In DNA form, the CDR3 reads TGTGCCAGCAGCTCCACACAGGCAACTAATGAAAAACTGTTTTTT.